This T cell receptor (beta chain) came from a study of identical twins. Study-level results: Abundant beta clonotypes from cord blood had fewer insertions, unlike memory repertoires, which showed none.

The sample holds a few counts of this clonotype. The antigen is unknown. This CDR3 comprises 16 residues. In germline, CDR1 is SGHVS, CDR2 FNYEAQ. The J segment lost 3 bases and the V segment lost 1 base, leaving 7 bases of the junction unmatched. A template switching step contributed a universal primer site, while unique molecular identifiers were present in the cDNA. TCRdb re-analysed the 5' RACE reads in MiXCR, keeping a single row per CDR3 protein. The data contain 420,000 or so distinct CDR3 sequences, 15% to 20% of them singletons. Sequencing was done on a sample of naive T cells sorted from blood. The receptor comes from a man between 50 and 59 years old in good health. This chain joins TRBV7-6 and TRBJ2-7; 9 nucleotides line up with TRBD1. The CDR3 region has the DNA TGTGCCAGCAGCTTAGAAGCGGGACAGGGACACTACGAGCAGTACTTC. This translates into CASSLEAGQGHYEQYF. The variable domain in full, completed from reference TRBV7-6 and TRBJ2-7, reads GAGVSQSPRYKVTKRGQDVALRCDPISGHVSLYWYRQALGQGPEFLTYFNYEAQQDKSGLPNDRFSAERPEGSISTLTIQRTEQRDSAMYRCASSLEAGQGHYEQYFGPGTRLTVT.